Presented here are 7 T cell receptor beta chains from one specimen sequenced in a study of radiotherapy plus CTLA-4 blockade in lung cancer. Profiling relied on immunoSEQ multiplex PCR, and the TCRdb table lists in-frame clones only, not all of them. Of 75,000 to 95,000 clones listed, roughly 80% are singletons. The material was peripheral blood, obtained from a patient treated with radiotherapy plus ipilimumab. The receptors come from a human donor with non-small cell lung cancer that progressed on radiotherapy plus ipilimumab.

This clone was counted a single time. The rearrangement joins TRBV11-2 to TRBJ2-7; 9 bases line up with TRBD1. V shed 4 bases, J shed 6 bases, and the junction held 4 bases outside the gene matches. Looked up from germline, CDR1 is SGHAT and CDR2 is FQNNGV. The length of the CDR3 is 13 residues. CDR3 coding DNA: TGTGCCAGCAGCTCGGGACAGGGTACCGAGCAGTACTTC. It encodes CASSSGQGTEQYF.

The CDR3 is CASSLGSFWKAMNTEAFF. In DNA form, the CDR3 reads TGTGCCAGCAGCTTAGGTAGCTTTTGGAAGGCCATGAACACTGAAGCTTTCTTT. The J gene is TRBJ1-1, the V gene TRBV11-2; no clear D gene. V lost 1 base to trimming and J lost 0 bases, with 18 bases between them. The CDR3 has 18 residues. From germline, CDR1 is SGHAT and CDR2 FQNNGV.

DNA of the CDR3: TGTGCCAGCTCATTAGCGGGAGTCCCCTACAATGAGCAGTTCTTC. It codes for CASSLAGVPYNEQFF. The rearrangement links TRBV7-3 to TRBJ2-1; 9 nucleotides agree with TRBD2. Trimming removed 8 bases from V and 2 bases from J; junction bases left unmatched: 7. The germline V gene has CDR1 SGHTA and CDR2 FQGTGA. The CDR3 sequence is 15 residues long.

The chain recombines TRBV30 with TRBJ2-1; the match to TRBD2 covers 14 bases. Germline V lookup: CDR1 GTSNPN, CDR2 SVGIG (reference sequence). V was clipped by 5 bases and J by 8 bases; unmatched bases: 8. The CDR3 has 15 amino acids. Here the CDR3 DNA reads TGTGCCTGGGACCTCGGACTAGCGGGAGGAGATGAGCAGTTCTTC. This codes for CAWDLGLAGGDEQFF.

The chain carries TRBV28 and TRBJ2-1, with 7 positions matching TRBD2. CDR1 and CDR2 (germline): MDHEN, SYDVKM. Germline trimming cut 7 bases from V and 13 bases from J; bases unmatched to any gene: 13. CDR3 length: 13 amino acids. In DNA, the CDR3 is TGTGCCAGCACGGGGACTATTAATTCGAAACAGTTCTTC. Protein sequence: CASTGTINSKQFF.

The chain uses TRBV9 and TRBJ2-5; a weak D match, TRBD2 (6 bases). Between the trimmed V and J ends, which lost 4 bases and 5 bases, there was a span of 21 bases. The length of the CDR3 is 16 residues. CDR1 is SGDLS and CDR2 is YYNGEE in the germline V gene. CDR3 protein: CASSFQSGTLAETQYF. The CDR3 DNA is TGTGCCAGCAGCTTTCAATCCGGGACTTTGGCGGAGACCCAGTACTTC.

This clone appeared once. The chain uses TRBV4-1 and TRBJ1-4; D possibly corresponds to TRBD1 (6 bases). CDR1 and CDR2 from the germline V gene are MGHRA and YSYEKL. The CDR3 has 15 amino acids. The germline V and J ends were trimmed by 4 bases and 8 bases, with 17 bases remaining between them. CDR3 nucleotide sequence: TGCGCCAGCAGCCTAGAACAGGGTGGGGCAGAAAAACTGTTTTTT. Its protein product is CASSLEQGGAEKLFF.